Below, one T cell receptor beta chain is given with its context. The data belong to a study of blood T cell repertoires in COVID-19. Study overall: From T cells, B-cell-depleted T cells, or PBMCs came the material, which was cDNA or gDNA.

The CDR3 runs 16 residues. The V and J ends lost 4 bases and 0 bases respectively, with 13 bases between them. The germline CDR1 and CDR2 sequences are SGHRS and YFSETQ. Original data processing: Nucleated cell number was recorded as an estimate derived from reference gene primer amplification. Measured with immunoSEQ multiplex PCR; TCRdb has only the in-frame clones, and not every one. V and J calls and clone size are copied from that table; D and trimming were computed from the DNA. The sample has approximately 300,000 clones; 70% to 90% are singletons. The study recruited people aged about 18 to 95 years across approximately 24 US areas. Researchers sorted participants into cohorts using their self-reported clinical history.

Sequencing input: PBMCs or T cells enriched from blood (not recorded which). The V gene is TRBV5-1, the J gene TRBJ1-4; D might be TRBD1 (6 bases). This clonotype was obtained from a woman between 25 and 40 years old who had recovered from COVID-19. The CDR3 spells CASSIGQLATNEKLFF. CDR3 coding DNA: TGCGCCAGCAGCATCGGACAGCTTGCAACTAATGAAAAACTGTTTTTT. Drawing the rest from reference TRBV5-1 and TRBJ1-4, the complete variable domain is KAGVTQTPRYLIKTRGQQVTLSCSPISGHRSVSWYQQTPGQGLQFLFEYFSETQRNKGNFPGRFSGRQFSNSRSEMNVSTLELGDSALYLCASSIGQLATNEKLFFGSGTQLSVL.